One and the same sample provided the 18 T cell receptor beta chains below, sequenced in a study of blood T cell repertoires in COVID-19. Profiled with immunoSEQ multiplex PCR; TCRdb holds only in-frame clones, not every one. Here the sample spans about 60,000 clones, around four fifths being singletons. Input material: peripheral blood. The receptor source for this set is a human donor in a cohort sampled during active COVID-19.

The chain uses TRBV5-4 and TRBJ2-3, with TRBD2 identical over 8 bases. V lost 1 base to trimming and J lost 2 bases; unmatched junction nucleotides: 6. Germline V CDR1 and CDR2: SGHNT, YYREEE (reference sequence). This CDR3 region has 16 residues. This chain's CDR3 is CASSLNAGGYTDTQYF. CDR3 nucleotides: TGTGCCAGCAGCTTGAACGCGGGGGGTTACACAGATACGCAGTATTTT. The full variable domain, rest sourced from reference TRBV5-4 and TRBJ2-3, is ETGVTQSPTHLIKTRGQQVTLRCSSQSGHNTVSWYQQALGQGPQFIFQYYREEENGRGNFPPRFSGLQFPNYSSELNVNALELDDSALYLCASSLNAGGYTDTQYFGPGTRLTVL.

This clone was recorded once. CDR3 sequence reads: CASSALTGGSTEAFF. CDR3 in DNA: TGTGCCAGCAGCGCACTGACAGGGGGTTCAACTGAAGCTTTCTTT. V gene TRBV2 combines with J gene TRBJ1-1, with 9 bases lining up with TRBD1. The CDR3 has 15 amino acids. Per germline, CDR1 SNHLY and CDR2 FYNNEI. Losses at the gene ends were 6 bases for V and 5 bases for J; bases not matched to a gene: 10.

This chain connects TRBV27 to TRBJ2-6; 7 positions match TRBD1. V lost 7 bases to trimming and J lost 2 bases; unmatched junction nucleotides: 2. Germline values: CDR1 MNHEY, CDR2 SMNVEV (reference sequence). The CDR3 has 14 amino acids. In DNA form, the CDR3 reads TGTGCCAGCAAGACAGGGACTGGGGCCAACGTCCTGACTTTC. Translated: CASKTGTGANVLTF. The entire variable domain, with the rest obtained from reference TRBV27 and TRBJ2-6, is as follows: EAQVTQNPRYLITVTGKKLTVTCSQNMNHEYMSWYRQDPGLGLRQIYYSMNVEVTDKGDVPEGYKVSRKEKRNFPLILESPSPNQTSLYFCASKTGTGANVLTFGAGSRLTVL.

The rearrangement links TRBV7-2 to TRBJ2-5, with D maybe TRBD2 (5 bases). V lost 4 bases and J 4 bases, leaving 10 bases between the germline ends. Looked up from germline, CDR1 is SGHTA and CDR2 is FQGNSA. This CDR3 contains 13 residues. This chain's CDR3 is CASSSRASETQYF. The DNA of the CDR3 is TGTGCCAGCAGCTCGAGGGCATCAGAGACCCAGTACTTC. The variable domain in full, with the rest retrieved from reference TRBV7-2 and TRBJ2-5, is GAGVSQSPSNKVTEKGKDVELRCDPISGHTALYWYRQSLGQGLEFLIYFQGNSAPDKSGLPSDRFSAERTGGSVSTLTIQRTQQEDSAVYLCASSSRASETQYFGPGTRLLVL.

The V call is TRBV29-1, the J call TRBJ2-1; 9 bases map to TRBD2. Looked up from germline, CDR1 is SQVTM and CDR2 is ANQGSEA. The CDR3 is made up of 14 amino acids. With V trimmed by 4 bases and J by 5 bases, 6 bases remained unmatched. DNA for the CDR3: TGCAGCGTTGGGGCGGGAGGGATCAACAATGAGCAGTTCTTC. This gives the protein CSVGAGGINNEQFF.

In its sample, this clone was seen once. V is TRBV18 and J is TRBJ2-5, with a tentative D call TRBD1 (5 bases). Germline V gene sequence: CDR1 KGHSH, CDR2 LQKENI. CDR3 length: 14 amino acids. V dropped 3 bases and J dropped 2 bases, with 10 bases sitting between them. The chain's CDR3 is CASSPPTVQETQYF. In nucleotides, the CDR3 is TGTGCCAGCTCACCTCCGACAGTTCAAGAGACCCAGTACTTC.

As regards this clone: This sample also contains other DNA sequences that code for the same CDR3. V and J are TRBV11-3 and TRBJ2-7, with 8 bases fitting TRBD1. V gave up 1 base and J gave up 7 bases; unmatched junction bases: 3. Germline CDR1 reads SGHNT; CDR2 reads YENEEA. CDR3 length: 13 amino acids. The DNA for the CDR3 is TGTGCCAGCAGCTTAGGAAGGGACAGGGAGCAGTACTTC. Encoded protein: CASSLGRDREQYF.

V and J are TRBV6-5 and TRBJ2-5; the match to TRBD2 covers 13 bases. CDR3 length: 15 residues. The germline V gene has CDR1 MNHEY and CDR2 SVGAGI. The ends lost 6 bases at V and 5 bases at J; junction bases unmatched: 6. The CDR3 protein is CASRGTSGARETQYF. CDR3 sequence (DNA): TGTGCCAGCAGAGGGACTAGCGGGGCTAGGGAGACCCAGTACTTC.

This rearrangement joins TRBV18 to TRBJ1-2; TRBD1 matches 9 bases. The germline V gene has CDR1 KGHSH and CDR2 LQKENI. J gave up 5 bases and V 3 bases, and 7 bases lay outside the gene matches. CDR3 size: 15 residues. The CDR3 coding sequence is TGTGCCAGCTCACCCGATCGAGGACAGGGGTATGGCTACACCTTC. Amino acids: CASSPDRGQGYGYTF.

This clone came up a few times. The V gene is TRBV5-5, the J gene TRBJ2-3, with 10 bases lining up with TRBD1. The germline CDR1 and CDR2 sequences are SGHKS and YYEKEE (reference sequence). With 2 bases clipped from V and 5 bases from J, the junction kept 11 bases outside the gene matches. The CDR3 has 17 residues. The CDR3 DNA reads TGTGCCAGCAGCTTCACCGGGACAGGGGCTCGGGGAGATACGCAGTATTTT. Translating gives CASSFTGTGARGDTQYF.

The CDR3 loop is CASSREGGGLEAFF. For the CDR3, the DNA is TGTGCCAGCAGCCGAGAGGGCGGGGGGCTTGAAGCTTTCTTT. The chain is built from TRBV6-5 and TRBJ1-1; possibly TRBD1 for D (6 bases). Germline loops: CDR1 MNHEY, CDR2 SVGAGI. This CDR3 spans 14 amino acids. Trimming took off 6 bases at V and 7 bases at J, with 18 bases between the two ends.

The V call is TRBV2, the J call TRBJ2-1; D is possibly TRBD2 (6 bases). CDR3 size: 16 residues. Germline V gene lookup returns CDR1 SNHLY and CDR2 FYNNEI. Trimming shortened V by 0 bases and J by 2 bases, and 11 bases separated the two germline ends. CDR3 loop: CASSEAPAGTYNEQFF. The CDR3 region has the DNA TGTGCCAGCAGTGAAGCTCCGGCGGGGACCTACAATGAGCAGTTCTTC.

This clone came up once. The chain links TRBV15 to TRBJ2-5, with 9 bases identical to TRBD2. This CDR3 is 14 amino acids long. CDR1 and CDR2 (germline): LNHNV, YYDKDF (reference sequence). J lost 3 bases, V lost 3 bases, and 2 bases had no gene match. DNA for the CDR3: TGTGCCACCAGCAGGGGACTAGCCGAAGAGACCCAGTACTTC. Its protein is CATSRGLAEETQYF.

The V call is TRBV5-4, the J call TRBJ1-1; TRBD1 agrees at 8 bases. There are 14 residues in the CDR3. With 5 bases clipped from V and 5 bases from J, the junction kept 8 bases outside the gene matches. CDR1 and CDR2 from the germline V gene are SGHNT and YYREEE (reference sequence). CDR3 in DNA: TGTGCCAGCAGACGCCAGGGGGCTGGAACTGAAGCTTTCTTT. Translated: CASRRQGAGTEAFF.

The chain links TRBV5-1 to TRBJ1-2; 8 nucleotides align to TRBD1. This CDR3 is 15 amino acids long. After removal of 3 bases from V and 3 bases from J, the junction contained 7 bases not matched to a gene. Germline V CDR1 and CDR2: SGHRS, YFSETQ. CDR3 sequence reads: CASSYDSGGDYGYTF. The CDR3 DNA sequence: TGCGCCAGCAGCTATGACTCAGGGGGCGACTATGGCTACACCTTC.

V and J are TRBV5-4 and TRBJ2-6; D perhaps matches TRBD2 (6 bases). This CDR3 has 17 residues. Trimming took 0 bases from V and 0 from J, leaving 10 bases between them. Germline values: CDR1 SGHNT, CDR2 YYREEE (reference sequence). CDR3 in DNA: TGTGCCAGCAGCTTGGATGTCGGGGGCTCTGGGGCCAACGTCCTGACTTTC. Amino acids: CASSLDVGGSGANVLTF.

The chain joins TRBV5-1 to TRBJ1-1; weak D call: TRBD1 (6 bases). This CDR3 is built from 15 residues. V was clipped by 0 bases and J by 4 bases, with 13 bases between them. The germline V gene has CDR1 SGHRS and CDR2 YFSETQ. The CDR3 reads CASSLDRGGSTEAFF. For the CDR3, the DNA is TGCGCCAGCAGCTTGGATCGAGGGGGAAGCACTGAAGCTTTCTTT.

The CDR3 sequence: CASSEAPGGARSYEQYF. The CDR3 DNA reads as TGTGCCAGCAGTGAAGCCCCGGGAGGAGCGCGGTCCTACGAGCAGTACTTC. V usage is TRBV6-1 and J usage is TRBJ2-7, with TRBD2 matching over 7 bases. Trimming cost V 0 bases and J 1 base; bases outside gene matches: 9. Germline CDR1 reads MNHNS; CDR2 reads SASEGT. This CDR3 spans 17 amino acids.